A single sample gave rise to the 19 T cell receptor beta chains below, sequenced in a study of blood T cell repertoires in COVID-19. The data were produced by immunoSEQ multiplex PCR, yet TCRdb's version contains in-frame clones alone and is incomplete. The repertoire holds about 230,000 clones, with roughly nine tenths as singletons. The sequenced sample was PBMCs or T cells enriched from blood (not recorded which). The receptor source for this set is a man in his thirties or forties who had recovered from COVID-19.

This clone was seen only once. The CDR3 region is CASGAGNTDTQYF. The CDR3, as DNA: TGCGCCAGCGGCGCAGGTAACACAGATACGCAGTATTTT. The V and J genes are TRBV5-1 and TRBJ2-3; no reliable D call. This CDR3 has 13 residues. Looked up from germline, CDR1 is SGHRS and CDR2 is YFSETQ. Trimming stripped 7 bases from V and 2 bases from J, with 11 bases between.

The DNA for the CDR3 is TGTGCCAGCACCAGGGACAAGAGCTCCTACGAGCAGTACTTC. Translating it yields CASTRDKSSYEQYF. The V gene is TRBV7-9, the J gene TRBJ2-7, with D possibly TRBD1 on 6 matching bases. V lost 7 bases and J lost 0, with 13 bases in between. CDR3 length: 14 amino acids. CDR1 and CDR2 from the germline V gene are SEHNR and FQNEAQ (reference sequence).

The CDR3 sequence is CASSRDRNTEAFF. CDR3 bases: TGTGCCAGCAGCCGAGACAGGAACACTGAAGCTTTCTTT. The chain is built from TRBV12-3 or TRBV12-4 and TRBJ1-1; perhaps TRBD1 as D (5 bases). The CDR3 consists of 13 residues. Trimming took off 6 bases at V and 1 base at J, with 9 bases between the two ends.

The rearrangement joins TRBV7-9 to TRBJ1-4; no clear D. Germline loops: CDR1 SEHNR, CDR2 FQNEAQ (reference sequence). The CDR3 is 11 amino acids. V was shortened by 9 bases and J by 4 bases, with 6 bases between the two germline ends. The CDR3 nucleotides are TGTGCCAGACAGTTTAATGAAAAACTGTTTTTT. Its translation: CARQFNEKLFF.

The V gene is TRBV27, the J gene TRBJ1-2; 10 nucleotides agree with TRBD1. CDR1 is MNHEY, CDR2 SMNVEV, per germline (reference sequence). The CDR3 contains 18 residues. Trimming at V came to 5 bases and at J to 4 bases, leaving 16 bases not matched to a gene. This CDR3 reads CASSGQGDRGRPVYGYTF. The CDR3 DNA sequence: TGTGCCAGCAGTGGCCAGGGGGACAGGGGACGACCTGTCTATGGCTACACCTTC.

V is TRBV7-6 and J is TRBJ2-1, with 10 bases that match TRBD2. J lost 11 bases, V lost 4 bases, and 8 bases had no gene match. The CDR3 spans 14 residues. Germline loops: CDR1 SGHVS, CDR2 FNYEAQ. For the CDR3, the DNA is TGTGCCAGCAGCTCAATAGCGGGGGGCTCTCAGCAGTTCTTC. Translation gives CASSSIAGGSQQFF.

This clone was detected many times. The chain uses TRBV21-1 and TRBJ2-1; the D call of TRBD2 is as the table states it, not checked on the DNA. TRBV21-1 is tagged as a pseudogene. The CDR3 has 15 residues. Here the CDR3 reads CASSKERKLVNEQFF. The CDR3 DNA is TGTGCCAGCAGCAAAGAGCGGAAGCTGGTCAATGAGCAGTTCTTC.

The chain joins TRBV13 to TRBJ2-4, with TRBD1 matching over 7 bases. V gave up 8 bases and J gave up 6 bases; unmatched junction bases: 10. The CDR3 covers 14 residues. Germline V gives CDR1 PRHDT, CDR2 FYEKMQ (reference sequence). CDR3 sequence: CASGDSAVVNIQYF. As DNA, the CDR3 is TGTGCCAGCGGGGACAGCGCCGTCGTAAACATTCAGTACTTC.

The chain couples TRBV18 to TRBJ1-1, with 8 bases lining up with TRBD1. Germline V gene lookup returns CDR1 KGHSH and CDR2 LQKENI. J lost 3 bases, V lost 2 bases, and 8 bases had no gene match. This CDR3 has 16 amino acids. Here the CDR3 DNA reads TGTGCCAGCTCACCATTCCGGACAGGGACGGACACTGAAGCTTTCTTT. It yields the protein CASSPFRTGTDTEAFF.

This clone has just one count. This chain connects TRBV7-2 to TRBJ2-7; the match to TRBD1 covers 10 bases. CDR1 and CDR2 from the germline V gene are SGHTA and FQGNSA. The CDR3 contains 13 residues. The ends lost 5 bases at V and 5 bases at J; junction bases unmatched: 3. CDR3 nucleotides: TGTGCCAGCAGCCGGGACAGGGGACACGAGCAGTACTTC. Protein product: CASSRDRGHEQYF.

The chain has TRBV5-4 and TRBJ1-1, with TRBD1 matching over 7 bases. Trimming took 4 bases from V and 2 from J; bases not matched to a gene: 5. Germline V gene lookup returns CDR1 SGHNT and CDR2 YYREEE (reference sequence). CDR3 length equals 14 residues. The CDR3 is CASSQGQTNTEAFF. In DNA form, the CDR3 reads TGTGCCAGCAGCCAGGGACAGACAAACACTGAAGCTTTCTTT.

The chain has TRBV3-1 (or the pseudogene TRBV3-2) and TRBJ1-5; 7 bases map to TRBD1. The V and J ends lost 5 bases and 5 bases, in that order; junction bases with no gene match: 3. Germline-derived CDR1 and CDR2 are LGHDT and YNNKEL (reference sequence). This CDR3 has 13 amino acids. The CDR3 DNA is TGTGCCAGCAGCGCCGGACAGGATCAGCCCCAGCATTTT. Protein product: CASSAGQDQPQHF.

This clone occurred a few times. The chain links TRBV6-5 to TRBJ2-7; TRBD1 agrees at 8 bases. J lost 4 bases, V lost 6 bases, and 8 bases had no gene match. CDR3 length equals 14 residues. Germline V gene lookup returns CDR1 MNHEY and CDR2 SVGAGI. The CDR3: CASRPRTGLYEQYF. In DNA form, the CDR3 reads TGTGCCAGCAGACCCCGGACAGGGCTTTACGAGCAGTACTTC.

The CDR3 DNA is TGCAGCGTGGCCCAGGGACAGGGTGTTGGAGGGGGGGGCACAGATACGCAGTATTTT. This translates into CSVAQGQGVGGGGTDTQYF. The chain has TRBV29-1 and TRBJ2-3; TRBD1 agrees at 9 bases. The CDR3 is 19 amino acids. The V segment lost 6 bases and the J segment 1 base; nucleotides outside the gene matches: 20. Looked up from germline, CDR1 is SQVTM and CDR2 is ANQGSEA.

J is TRBJ2-4 and V is TRBV2, with D maybe TRBD2 (6 bases). The germline CDR1 and CDR2 sequences are SNHLY and FYNNEI. The V gene lost 4 bases and the J gene lost 0 bases, with 10 bases spanning the gap. The CDR3 is 15 amino acids. CDR3 bases: TGTGCCAGCAGTGGGGGGACTCTAGCCAAAAACATTCAGTACTTC. Its translation: CASSGGTLAKNIQYF.

This clone was recorded once. The J gene is TRBJ1-3, the V gene TRBV20-1; the D is unclear. Per germline, CDR1 DFQATT and CDR2 SNEGSKA (reference sequence). The CDR3 has 11 residues. V was shortened by 5 bases and J by 6 bases, with 8 bases between the two germline ends. CDR3: CSAPTPNTIYF. CDR3 nucleotides: TGCAGTGCTCCTACCCCAAACACCATATATTTT.

V gene TRBV24-1 combines with J gene TRBJ1-2, with a possible D match to TRBD1 (6 bases). Trimming left V 1 base short and J 7 bases short, with 12 bases between. Germline loops: CDR1 KGHDR, CDR2 SFDVKD. CDR3 size: 14 residues. The CDR3 DNA reads as TGTGCCACCAGTGATTTTTGGGGGCTCAGTGGCTACACCTTC. As protein: CATSDFWGLSGYTF.

This clone appeared a single time. The chain employs TRBV29-1 and TRBJ2-2; D is possibly TRBD2 (6 bases). Trimming took 7 bases from V and 6 from J, leaving 15 bases between them. The CDR3 runs 13 residues. CDR1 and CDR2 (germline): SQVTM, ANQGSEA. The DNA of the CDR3 is TGCAGCGCTCTCGGGAGAACGGCCGGGGAGCTGTTTTTT. This encodes CSALGRTAGELFF.

The chain combines TRBV6-1 with TRBJ2-5; D possibly corresponds to TRBD1 (6 bases). The germline gives CDR1 MNHNS, CDR2 SASEGT. This CDR3 comprises 16 residues. V gave up 0 bases and J gave up 5 bases, with 16 bases separating them. CDR3 nucleotides: TGTGCCAGCAGTGAAGCGGTGCGGGCGAGGGGGGAGACCCAGTACTTC. Translated, it gives CASSEAVRARGETQYF.